This TCR beta chain was sequenced during a study of memory CD4+ T cells and cytomegalovirus serostatus. The sort gate was single viable CD3+CD4+CD8-CD45RO+ cells for memory CD4+ T cells. Here immunoSEQ multiplex PCR was the method, and the copy in TCRdb shows in-frame clones only, minus some. Altogether approximately 51,000 clones are present, roughly 80% being singletons, with the ten largest covering more than 0.95%. Germline V gene sequence: CDR1 SGHAT, CDR2 FQNNGV. This CDR3 is 18 amino acids long. The ends were cut back, 5 bases at V and 0 bases at J, with 23 bases in the middle. The sequencing sample was made of memory CD4+ T cells from blood. The V and J genes are TRBV11-2 and TRBJ2-7, with a possible D match to TRBD1 (5 bases). The receptor was isolated from an adult in good health and CMV-seropositive. CDR3 bases: TGTGCCAGCAGCCCCTTGGGCAGGGCATCAAGGAGCTCCTACGAGCAGTACTTC. This gives the protein CASSPLGRASRSSYEQYF. The complete variable domain, with remaining parts taken from reference TRBV11-2 and TRBJ2-7, reads EAGVAQSPRYKIIEKRQSVAFWCNPISGHATLYWYQQILGQGPKLLIQFQNNGVVDDSQLPKDRFSAERLKGVDSTLKIQPAKLEDSAVYLCASSPLGRASRSSYEQYFGPGTRLTVT.